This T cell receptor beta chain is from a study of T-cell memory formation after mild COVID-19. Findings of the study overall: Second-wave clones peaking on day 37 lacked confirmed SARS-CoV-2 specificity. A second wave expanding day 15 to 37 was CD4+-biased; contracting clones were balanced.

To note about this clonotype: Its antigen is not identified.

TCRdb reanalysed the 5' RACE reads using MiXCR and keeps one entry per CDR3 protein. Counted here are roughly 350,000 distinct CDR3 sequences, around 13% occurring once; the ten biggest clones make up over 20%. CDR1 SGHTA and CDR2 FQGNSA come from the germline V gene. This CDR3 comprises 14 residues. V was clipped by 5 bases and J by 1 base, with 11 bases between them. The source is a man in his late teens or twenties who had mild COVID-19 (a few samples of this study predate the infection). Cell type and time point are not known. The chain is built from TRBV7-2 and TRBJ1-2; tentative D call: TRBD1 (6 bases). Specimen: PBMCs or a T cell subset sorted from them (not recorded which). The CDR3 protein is CASSETGFNYGYTF. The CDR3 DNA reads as TGTGCCAGCAGCGAGACAGGCTTTAACTATGGCTACACCTTC.